This T cell receptor beta chain was recovered during a study of siplizumab effects on memory and regulatory T cells. The cells of the mixed lymphocyte reaction underwent an approximately 6-day coculture at 37°C. Violet Dye was applied to stimulator PBMCs and CFSE to responder PBMCs before a 1:1 mix. Broader study findings: For mappable alloreactive CD4+ clones, the mean Treg-derived fraction was nearly 70% with siplizumab and under 35% in controls. A naive or memory phenotype could not be assigned to roughly 75-95% of the proliferating CD4+ or CD8+ clones.

Losses at the gene ends were 6 bases for V and 7 bases for J; bases not matched to a gene: 6. Germline V gene lookup returns CDR1 MNHEY and CDR2 SVGAGI. The CDR3 has 12 residues. Sequenced by immunoSEQ multiplex PCR; TCRdb stores in-frame clones only, minus some. The repertoire holds more than 10,000 clones, with almost 40% as singletons. In regard to this clone: Its antigen is not identified.

Sequencing was performed on CFSE-low (dividing) CD8+ T cells sorted from an allogeneic mixed lymphocyte reaction. This chain uses TRBV6-5 with TRBJ2-7; 7 positions match TRBD2. This clonotype was obtained from a human donor in good health; the cells came from an allogeneic mixed lymphocyte reaction. The CDR3 loop reads CASRTGGGEQYF. The CDR3, as DNA: TGTGCCAGCAGAACGGGGGGTGGGGAGCAGTACTTC.